These 22 T cell receptor beta chains share one sample of origin, sequenced in a study of low-dose radiotherapy and immunotherapy resistance in tumors. First-strand cDNA used TRAV- and TRBV-specific primers, covering alpha and beta chains. TCRs were put through around 20 PCR cycles of amplification with Phusion. A constant-region primer and the V-primer adapter served as the primer pair. TCRdb ran MiXCR on the reads and lists one entry per CDR3 protein. The data show fewer than 95,000 distinct CDR3 sequences, 9.4% seen once. Time point here: before trial treatment. This specimen consisted of PBMCs, obtained before treatment. The receptors here all came from a male donor with prostate cancer.

This clonotype was picked up many times. The chain carries TRBV6-1 and TRBJ2-1, with a tentative D call TRBD2 (7 bases). This CDR3 spans 15 amino acids. Deletions cut 10 bases from V and 2 bases from J, with 18 bases between. CDR1 MNHNS and CDR2 SASEGT come from the germline V gene. CDR3 region: CATKEGGLPYNEQFF. CDR3 sequence (DNA): TGTGCCACCAAGGAAGGGGGACTACCCTACAATGAGCAGTTCTTC.

This clonotype was seen repeatedly, ten times or more. The chain is built from TRBV18 and TRBJ2-3; 7 bases line up with TRBD2. The CDR3 is 19 amino acids. The junction had 12 bases not matched to a gene; V was cut back by 0 bases and J by 0 bases. From germline, CDR1 is KGHSH and CDR2 LQKENI. Here the CDR3 DNA reads TGTGCCAGCTCACCACCGATCCTAGCGGTTGTATCTAGCACAGATACGCAGTATTTT. Amino acid sequence: CASSPPILAVVSSTDTQYF.

About this clonotype: A read error is likely here: a far larger clone is one base away. The chain carries TRBV6-8 and TRBJ1-1, with a possible D match to TRBD1 (5 bases). With 0 bases removed from V and 4 bases from J, the gap between germline ends came to 15 bases. Germline values: CDR1 MNHGY, CDR2 SAAAGT. The CDR3 runs to 16 residues. CDR3 in amino acids: CASSYSQGRVCTEAFF. CDR3 nucleotides: TGTGCCAGCAGTTACTCGCAGGGTAGGGTTTGCACTGAAGCTTTCTTT.

This clonotype was found many times. The rearrangement joins TRBV29-1 to TRBJ2-3, with 12 bases that match TRBD1. Trimming at V came to 7 bases and at J to 1 base, leaving 15 bases not matched to a gene. CDR3 length equals 18 residues. Germline V lookup: CDR1 SQVTM, CDR2 ANQGSEA. CDR3 DNA: TGCAGCGCCCAGACCGGGACAGGGGGCCACTATGGCACAGATACGCAGTATTTT. This translates into CSAQTGTGGHYGTDTQYF.

This chain connects TRBV14 to TRBJ1-5; 10 bases align to TRBD1. The CDR3 is made up of 17 amino acids. The V gene end was trimmed by 2 bases and the J gene end by 6 bases; junction bases not matched to a gene: 10. Looked up from germline, CDR1 is SGHDN and CDR2 is FVKESK. The CDR3, as DNA: TGTGCCAGCAGCCAAAATTTATGGGACAGGGGAGGTCAGCCCCAGCATTTT. The encoded protein is CASSQNLWDRGGQPQHF.

In its sample, this clonotype was seen many times. The chain employs TRBV3-1 and TRBJ2-3; D may correspond to TRBD1 or TRBD2 (5 bases each). The germline V gene encodes CDR1 LGHDT and CDR2 YNNKEL (reference sequence). V lost 2 bases to trimming and J lost 0 bases, with 9 bases between them. The CDR3 is 15 residues long. The CDR3 protein is CASSQLGPSTDTQYF. DNA of the CDR3: TGTGCCAGCAGCCAACTGGGACCTAGCACAGATACGCAGTATTTT.

This clonotype was counted a few times. The V and J genes are TRBV28 and TRBJ2-7, with D unresolved. The CDR3 is 12 amino acids. Trimming stripped 7 bases from V and 2 bases from J, with 9 bases between. Germline values: CDR1 MDHEN, CDR2 SYDVKM. CDR3 residues: CASNGDTYEQYF. CDR3 nucleotide sequence: TGTGCCAGCAACGGCGACACCTACGAGCAGTACTTC.

There are many counts of this clonotype. V usage is TRBV6-2 or TRBV6-3 and J usage is TRBJ2-4; no clear D. With 1 base removed from V and 1 base from J, the gap between germline ends came to 8 bases. The V gene's germline CDR1 is MNHEY and CDR2 SVGEGT. The CDR3 runs 15 residues. The CDR3 protein is CASSYWAPAKNIQYF. CDR3 in DNA: TGTGCCAGCAGTTACTGGGCCCCCGCCAAAAACATTCAGTACTTC.

This clonotype has only a few counts. The chain is built from TRBV28 and TRBJ1-4; TRBD1 might be the D (5 bases). V lost 5 bases, J lost 8 bases, and 12 bases lay in between. Germline-derived CDR1 and CDR2 are MDHEN and SYDVKM. This CDR3 comprises 13 residues. CDR3 sequence reads: CASSAGQTEKLFF. CDR3 sequence (DNA): TGTGCCAGCAGTGCTGGACAAACGGAAAAACTGTTTTTT.

The rearrangement links TRBV2 to TRBJ2-5; 9 bases are a match to TRBD1. Germline V gene data show CDR1 as SNHLY and CDR2 as FYNNEI. J was trimmed by 5 bases and V by 6 bases; bases with no gene match: 4. The length of the CDR3 is 13 residues. The CDR3 spells CASSLQGAETQYF. The CDR3, as DNA: TGTGCCAGCAGCCTACAGGGGGCGGAGACCCAGTACTTC.

This clonotype was detected ten times or more. The J gene is TRBJ1-1, the V gene TRBV28; D is possibly TRBD1 (5 bases). Trimming removed 6 bases at V and 5 bases at J, with 13 bases between. Germline lookup yields CDR1 MDHEN and CDR2 SYDVKM. This CDR3 is 13 amino acids long. The CDR3 sequence: CASRQGWQTEAFF. In nucleotides, the CDR3 is TGTGCCAGCAGGCAGGGTTGGCAGACTGAAGCTTTCTTT.

This clonotype was observed many times. In DNA, the CDR3 is TGTGCCAGCAGCAATGTACAGACAGGGGGTCTCTATGGCTACACCTTC. It encodes CASSNVQTGGLYGYTF. The chain couples TRBV28 to TRBJ1-2, with TRBD1 matching over 9 bases. Unmatched junction bases numbered 12, after V lost 6 bases and J lost 4 bases. Germline CDR1 is MDHEN and CDR2 is SYDVKM. The CDR3 is made up of 16 amino acids.

This clonotype was seen at least ten times. This chain joins TRBV19 and TRBJ1-5; D is possibly TRBD1 (6 bases). This CDR3 spans 12 amino acids. Germline V gene sequence: CDR1 LNHDA, CDR2 SQIVND (reference sequence). Trimming cost V 8 bases and J 4 bases, with 9 bases left between them. CDR3 DNA sequence: TGTGCCAGTGAACAGGGAAATCAGCCCCAGCATTTT. This translates into CASEQGNQPQHF.

This clonotype was observed at least ten times. This chain connects TRBV10-3 to TRBJ2-1; D perhaps matches TRBD1 (5 bases). V was pared by 0 bases and J by 7 bases, with 7 bases between. The CDR3 consists of 13 residues. Looked up from germline, CDR1 is ENHRY and CDR2 is SYGVKD. This chain's CDR3 is CAISESSGNEQFF. As DNA, the CDR3 is TGTGCCATCAGTGAGTCGTCAGGGAATGAGCAGTTCTTC.

In this sample, this clonotype turned up many times. This rearrangement joins TRBV6-5 to TRBJ2-7; 9 positions agree with TRBD1. Per germline, CDR1 MNHEY and CDR2 SVGAGI. The CDR3 contains 14 residues. Losses at the gene ends were 11 bases for V and 7 bases for J; bases not matched to a gene: 15. CDR3 coding DNA: TGTGCCTCCCAGAGCCGGGACAGGGTGTCGGAGCAGTACTTC. The encoded protein is CASQSRDRVSEQYF.

This clonotype appeared a few times. The V gene is TRBV3-1, the J gene TRBJ2-7; no clear D gene. The CDR3 sequence is 12 residues long. Germline loops: CDR1 LGHDT, CDR2 YNNKEL (reference sequence). Between the trimmed V and J ends, which lost 7 bases and 3 bases, there was a span of 10 bases. The CDR3 reads CASTAGNYEQYF. The CDR3 region has the DNA TGTGCCAGCACCGCAGGAAACTACGAGCAGTACTTC.

This clonotype was detected ten times or more. The chain has TRBV6-7 and TRBJ1-1, with a possible D match to TRBD1 (6 bases). TRBV6-7 is placed among ORFs of uncertain function. This CDR3 contains 16 residues. V was clipped by 0 bases and J by 5 bases, with 16 bases between them. Written as DNA, the CDR3 is TGTGCCAGCAGTTACTCCCCGGCAGGGGCGGGTACTGAAGCTTTCTTT. Translation: CASSYSPAGAGTEAFF.

The gene calls are TRBV27 and TRBJ2-7, with TRBD1 matching over 10 bases. Germline trimming cut 7 bases from V and 7 bases from J; bases unmatched to any gene: 16. Looked up from germline, CDR1 is MNHEY and CDR2 is SMNVEV (reference sequence). This CDR3 has 16 residues. As DNA, the CDR3 is TGTGCCAGCAATCCGGGACAGGGGTCGACCGTGGGGGAGCAGTACTTC. Encoded protein: CASNPGQGSTVGEQYF.

There are many counts of this clonotype. V gene TRBV11-2 combines with J gene TRBJ2-7, with 8 bases that match TRBD1. CDR3 length: 15 residues. Trimming at V came to 10 bases and at J to 2 bases, leaving 13 bases not matched to a gene. The germline V gene has CDR1 SGHAT and CDR2 FQNNGV. The CDR3 reads CATSLAGGPPYEQYF. CDR3 bases: TGTGCCACCAGTTTAGCAGGGGGCCCACCCTACGAGCAGTACTTC.

The sample holds many counts of this clonotype. This sequence joins TRBV20-1 and TRBJ1-4, with 8 positions matching TRBD1. Germline CDR1 reads DFQATT; CDR2 reads SNEGSKA (reference sequence). The ends lost 6 bases at V and 5 bases at J; junction bases unmatched: 8. There are 14 residues in the CDR3. Here the CDR3 DNA reads TGCAGTGCGAAAGGACAGGGCCCGAATGAAAAACTGTTTTTT. Its translation: CSAKGQGPNEKLFF.

This clonotype has at least ten counts. The chain has TRBV20-1 and TRBJ2-7; 7 bases align to TRBD1. The V segment lost 4 bases and the J segment 3 bases; nucleotides outside the gene matches: 9. This CDR3 region has 14 residues. The germline CDR1 and CDR2 sequences are DFQATT and SNEGSKA (reference sequence). The CDR3 spells CSAIRDRALYEQYF. Here the CDR3 DNA reads TGCAGTGCTATCCGGGACAGAGCCCTCTACGAGCAGTACTTC.

In its sample, this clonotype was seen a few times. The gene calls are TRBV29-1 and TRBJ1-1; maybe TRBD1 (6 bases). V shed 7 bases and J shed 1 base, with 13 bases lying between them. Germline V gives CDR1 SQVTM, CDR2 ANQGSEA. The CDR3 contains 13 residues. DNA of the CDR3: TGCAGCGCTATGAAGGGGGGGAACACTGAAGCTTTCTTT. Translating it yields CSAMKGGNTEAFF.